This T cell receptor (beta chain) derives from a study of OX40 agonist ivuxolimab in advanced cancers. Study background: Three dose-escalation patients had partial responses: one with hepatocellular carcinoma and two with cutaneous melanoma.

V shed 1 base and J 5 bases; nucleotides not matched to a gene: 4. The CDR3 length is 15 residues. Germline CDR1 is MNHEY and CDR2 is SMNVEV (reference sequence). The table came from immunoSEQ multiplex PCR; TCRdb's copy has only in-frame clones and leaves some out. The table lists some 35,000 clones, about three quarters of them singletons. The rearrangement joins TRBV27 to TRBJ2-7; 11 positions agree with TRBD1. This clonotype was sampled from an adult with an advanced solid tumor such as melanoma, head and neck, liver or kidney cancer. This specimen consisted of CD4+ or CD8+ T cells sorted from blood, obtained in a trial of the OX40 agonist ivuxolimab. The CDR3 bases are TGTGCCAGCAGTTTATTTGGACAGGGGGCGAACGAGCAGTACTTC. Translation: CASSLFGQGANEQYF.